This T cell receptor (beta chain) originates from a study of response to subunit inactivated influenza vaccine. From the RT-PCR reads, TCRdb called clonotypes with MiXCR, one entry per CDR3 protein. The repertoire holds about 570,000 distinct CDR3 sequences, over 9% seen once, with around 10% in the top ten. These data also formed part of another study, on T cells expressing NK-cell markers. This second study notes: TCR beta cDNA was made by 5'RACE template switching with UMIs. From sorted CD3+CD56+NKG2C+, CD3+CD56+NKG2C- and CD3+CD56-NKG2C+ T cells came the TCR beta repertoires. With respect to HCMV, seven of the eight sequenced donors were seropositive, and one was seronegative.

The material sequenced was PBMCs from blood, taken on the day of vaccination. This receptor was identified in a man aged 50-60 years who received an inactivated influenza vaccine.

This CDR3 reads CASRDPRKAKNIQYF. CDR3 bases: TGTGCCAGCCGGGACCCGAGGAAAGCCAAAAACATTCAGTACTTC. This chain links TRBV6-2 or TRBV6-3 with TRBJ2-4; D might be TRBD1 or TRBD2, each matching 5 bases. The CDR3 is made up of 15 amino acids. Looked up from germline, CDR1 is MNHEY and CDR2 is SVGEGT. Trimming left V 8 bases short and J 0 bases short, with 14 bases between.